These T cell receptor beta chains were read from a single sample in a study of cytomegalovirus exposure and HLA in healthy donors. The table came from immunoSEQ multiplex PCR; TCRdb's copy has only in-frame clones and leaves some out. This sample has under 130,000 clones; roughly four fifths occur once, and the top ten carry under 1.5%. The sequencing input was PBMCs. The receptors here all came from a man in his forties in good health and CMV-seronegative. Both conserved end residues are part of each CDR3. The order of the fields is clone size, J gene, V gene, D gene, CDR3 protein, CDR3 DNA. The D gene is left open where the match is weak. Expanded clones are given a class, and other clones once, few, many or no size at all.

NA	TRBJ1-2	TRBV19	NA	CASSIWGESSGYTF	TGTGCCAGTAGTATATGGGGGGAGTCGTCTGGCTACACCTTC
NA	TRBJ2-7	TRBV30	NA	CAWSRLRAQYF	TGTGCCTGGAGTCGTCTCCGCGCGCAGTACTTC
NA	TRBJ1-6	TRBV4-2	TRBD1	CASSQDLPIPGGASPLHF	TGTGCCAGCAGCCAAGATCTTCCGATCCCAGGGGGCGCTTCACCCCTCCACTTT
NA	TRBJ2-1	TRBV29-1	TRBD2	CSVVKGLAGALF	TGCAGCGTTGTCAAGGGGCTAGCGGGAGCCCTCTTC
NA	TRBJ1-1	TRBV28	TRBD1	CASSFIRGPGTTEAFF	TGTGCCAGCAGTTTTATCAGGGGGCCAGGGACTACTGAAGCTTTCTTT
once	TRBJ2-1	TRBV30	TRBD2	CAWRDLAGVRHEQFF	TGTGCCTGGAGGGACCTAGCGGGAGTTCGCCATGAGCAGTTCTTC
NA	TRBJ2-2	TRBV29-1	NA	CSVDVGGDTGELFF	TGCAGCGTTGATGTGGGAGGAGACACCGGGGAGCTGTTTTTT
NA	TRBJ1-5	TRBV5-4	TRBD1	CASSLKGQSSPQHF	TGTGCCAGCAGCCTCAAGGGACAGAGCTCGCCCCAGCATTTT
once	TRBJ2-1	TRBV27	NA	CASRSGLSYNEQFF	TGTGCCAGCCGTTCGGGACTCTCCTACAATGAGCAGTTCTTC
few	TRBJ1-4	TRBV19	NA	CASRGRTGNEKLFF	TGTGCCAGTAGGGGGAGGACGGGGAATGAAAAACTGTTTTTT
NA	TRBJ1-1	TRBV29-1	NA	CSVAGQLNTEAFF	TGCAGCGTTGCCGGACAGTTGAACACTGAAGCTTTCTTT
NA	TRBJ2-7	TRBV5-4	TRBD1	CASSGGTGVQTEQYF	TGTGCCAGCAGCGGGGGGACAGGGGTCCAAACGGAGCAGTACTTC
NA	TRBJ1-5	TRBV5-6	TRBD1	CASSWSEGRGNSNQPQHF	TGTGCCAGCAGCTGGAGCGAGGGCAGGGGGAATAGCAATCAGCCCCAGCATTTT
NA	TRBJ1-2	TRBV28	TRBD1	CASSRIYGQGEGYTF	TGTGCCAGCAGCCGTATTTACGGACAGGGTGAAGGCTACACCTTC
NA	TRBJ1-5	TRBV18	NA	CASSPGAGSNQPQHF	TGTGCCAGCTCTCCCGGGGCGGGGAGTAATCAGCCCCAGCATTTT
NA	TRBJ1-1	TRBV28	TRBD1	CASCNRGLLAEAFF	TGTGCCAGCTGCAACAGGGGGCTGCTGGCTGAAGCTTTCTTT
once	TRBJ1-5	TRBV6-5	NA	CASSGGGYQPQHF	TGTGCCAGCTCAGGCGGGGGATATCAGCCCCAGCATTTT
NA	TRBJ2-1	TRBV5-1	NA	CASSLGLAMLYNEQFF	TGCGCCAGCAGCTTGGGTCTAGCGATGTTGTACAATGAGCAGTTCTTC
NA	TRBJ1-3	TRBV7-9	NA	CASSPPGRATGNTIYF	TGTGCCAGCAGCCCTCCAGGCAGGGCCACTGGAAACACCATATATTTT
few	TRBJ1-6	TRBV9	TRBD1	CASSVGGTGGSPLHF	TGTGCCAGCAGCGTAGGCGGGACAGGGGGTTCACCCCTCCACTTT
NA	TRBJ2-3	TRBV7-9	NA	CASRELLSTDTQYF	TGTGCCAGCAGAGAACTACTTAGCACAGATACGCAGTATTTT
NA	TRBJ2-1	TRBV19	TRBD2	CASSIAASGRGFNEQFF	TGTGCCAGTAGTATAGCGGCTAGCGGGAGAGGCTTCAATGAGCAGTTCTTC
NA	TRBJ2-3	TRBV5-1	NA	CASSPTVGGGTDTQYF	TGCGCCAGCAGCCCGACTGTAGGGGGGGGAACAGATACGCAGTATTTT
NA	TRBJ1-4	TRBV30	TRBD1	CAWSSRTGYEKLFF	TGTGCCTGGAGTTCCCGGACAGGGTACGAAAAACTGTTTTTT
NA	TRBJ1-1	TRBV7-9	NA	CASSPGGVNTEAFF	TGTGCCAGCAGCCCTGGGGGGGTCAACACTGAAGCTTTCTTT
NA	TRBJ1-1	TRBV30	NA	CASHKRGEAFF	TGTGCCTCACATAAGCGGGGGGAAGCTTTCTTT
NA	TRBJ2-3	TRBV7-9	TRBD1	CASSLAGQGIVGETDTQYF	TGTGCCAGCAGTCTAGCCGGACAGGGAATAGTAGGGGAGACAGATACGCAGTATTTT
NA	TRBJ2-3	TRBV14	TRBD2	CASSQDLAGADTQYF	TGTGCCAGCAGCCAAGACCTAGCGGGGGCAGATACGCAGTATTTT
once	TRBJ2-7	TRBV7-6	TRBD1	CASSPGTGASYEQYF	TGTGCCAGCAGCCCCGGGACAGGCGCATCCTACGAGCAGTACTTC
NA	TRBJ1-5	TRBV11-2	TRBD1	CASSSGTGVSQPQHF	TGTGCCAGCAGCTCCGGGACAGGGGTTTCTCAGCCCCAGCATTTT
NA	TRBJ2-7	TRBV27	TRBD1	CASSSQTGEYEQYF	TGTGCCAGCAGTTCCCAGACAGGGGAGTACGAGCAGTACTTC
NA	TRBJ2-6	TRBV5-4	TRBD1	CASSQQGAGANVLTF	TGTGCCAGCAGCCAACAGGGGGCTGGGGCCAACGTCCTGACTTTC
NA	TRBJ2-4	TRBV12-2	NA	CASRLRELAGTKNIQYF	TGTGCAAGTCGCTTACGAGAGCTAGCGGGAACCAAAAACATTCAGTACTTC
few	TRBJ2-5	TRBV6-6	NA	CASRPDINQETQYF	TGTGCCAGCAGGCCCGACATAAACCAAGAGACCCAGTACTTC
NA	TRBJ2-4	TRBV6-5	NA	CASSPGSLAKNIQYF	TGTGCCAGCAGTCCTGGGAGTCTAGCCAAAAACATTCAGTACTTC
once	TRBJ2-3	TRBV25-1	TRBD2	CASSVASGSRDTQYF	TGTGCCAGCAGTGTAGCTAGCGGGAGTCGGGATACGCAGTATTTT
NA	TRBJ2-5	TRBV5-5	NA	CASSPSWAETQYF	TGTGCCAGCAGCCCCAGCTGGGCGGAGACCCAGTACTTC
NA	TRBJ2-7	TRBV13	NA	CASSSKPYEQYF	TGTGCCAGCAGCTCTAAGCCCTACGAGCAGTACTTC
NA	TRBJ2-5	TRBV28	TRBD2	CASSPGGAGGQIQYF	TGTGCCAGCAGTCCAGGGGGAGCGGGGGGGCAGATCCAGTACTTC
NA	TRBJ1-5	TRBV5-1	NA	CASSLGTANSNQPQHF	TGCGCCAGCAGCTTGGGGACAGCGAATAGCAATCAGCCCCAGCATTTT
few	TRBJ2-1	TRBV7-9	TRBD2	CASSPPTSGRVEQFF	TGTGCCAGCAGCCCCCCGACTAGCGGGAGGGTCGAGCAGTTCTTC
NA	TRBJ2-1	TRBV6-5	NA	CASSYLSDRNNEQFF	TGTGCCAGCAGTTACCTATCCGACAGGAACAATGAGCAGTTCTTC
NA	TRBJ1-3	TRBV30	NA	CAWRAAAGNTIYF	TGTGCCTGGAGGGCGGCAGCTGGAAACACCATATATTTT
NA	TRBJ1-6	TRBV9	TRBD1	CASSRDRGWNSPLHF	TGTGCCAGCAGCAGAGACAGGGGGTGGAATTCACCCCTCCACTTT
NA	TRBJ2-5	TRBV2	NA	CASSPQGGETQYF	TGTGCCAGCAGTCCCCAGGGTGGGGAGACCCAGTACTTC
NA	TRBJ2-7	TRBV7-9	NA	CASSLPSSYEQYF	TGTGCCAGCAGCTTACCGAGCTCCTACGAGCAGTACTTC
NA	TRBJ2-5	TRBV7-2	TRBD2	CASSLARGLAGARYQETQYF	TGTGCCAGCAGCTTAGCCCGGGGACTAGCGGGGGCCAGGTACCAAGAGACCCAGTACTTC
NA	TRBJ2-5	TRBV7-3	TRBD1	CASSSTGTGRETQYF	TGTGCCAGCAGCTCCACTGGGACAGGGCGGGAGACCCAGTACTTC
NA	TRBJ2-5	TRBV7-9	NA	CASSRAGAQETQYF	TGTGCCAGCAGCAGGGCTGGGGCTCAAGAGACCCAGTACTTC
NA	TRBJ2-4	TRBV5-1	NA	CASSLVGHSFLAKNIQYF	TGCGCCAGCAGCTTGGTAGGACACAGCTTTCTAGCCAAAAACATTCAGTACTTC
NA	TRBJ1-2	TRBV30	NA	CAWSVGQGYGYTF	TGTGCCTGGAGTGTAGGGCAGGGATATGGCTACACCTTC
once	TRBJ1-5	TRBV6-1	NA	CASSDIRTVNSNQPQHF	TGTGCCAGCAGTGACATAAGGACAGTCAATAGCAATCAGCCCCAGCATTTT
few	TRBJ1-5	TRBV30	TRBD1	CAWAGGAGQPQHF	TGTGCCTGGGCAGGGGGCGCGGGTCAGCCCCAGCATTTT